The 7 T cell receptor beta chains given below trace back to one sample, sequenced in a study of blood T cell repertoires in COVID-19. The assay was immunoSEQ multiplex PCR, and TCRdb's table has in-frame clones only and misses some. The sample includes fewer than 250,000 clones, about 88% of them seen just once. Material: PBMCs or T cells enriched from blood (not recorded which). These receptor sequences come from a woman aged 25-40 years who had recovered from COVID-19.

The rearrangement links TRBV23-1 to TRBJ2-3; tentatively, D is TRBD2 (5 bases). TRBV23-1 is reported as an ORF; its role is uncertain. The CDR3 has 16 residues. Between the trimmed V and J ends, which lost 8 bases and 3 bases, there was a span of 21 bases. CDR3 bases: TGCGCCAGCCGCAGACTAAGGTTCGGTCGGACAGATACGCAGTATTTT. Encoded protein: CASRRLRFGRTDTQYF.

The chain recombines TRBV2 with TRBJ2-1, with 12 bases identical to TRBD2. CDR1 SNHLY and CDR2 FYNNEI come from the germline V gene. Trimming took 5 bases from V and 10 from J; bases not matched to a gene: 0. This CDR3 spans 12 amino acids. In DNA, the CDR3 is TGTGCCAGCAGTCTAGCGGGGGGGGAGCAGTTCTTC. Amino acids: CASSLAGGEQFF.

This rearrangement joins TRBV6-5 to TRBJ2-7; 9 bases agree with TRBD1. This CDR3 region has 15 residues. CDR1 is MNHEY, CDR2 SVGAGI, per germline. V lost 4 bases to trimming and J lost 4 bases; unmatched junction nucleotides: 8. The CDR3 DNA sequence: TGTGCCAGCAGTTTTATTGACAGGGGGGGTTACGAGCAGTACGTC. Translating it yields CASSFIDRGGYEQYV.

The chain employs TRBV30 and TRBJ1-1, with 8 bases matching TRBD1. With 3 bases clipped from V and 4 bases from J, the junction kept 7 bases outside the gene matches. Per germline, CDR1 GTSNPN and CDR2 SVGIG (reference sequence). The CDR3 has 14 amino acids. The CDR3 DNA reads TGTGCCTGGAGCAGCGGACAGGGTGTCACTGAAGCTTTCTTT. It translates to CAWSSGQGVTEAFF.

The chain joins TRBV18 to TRBJ1-1; D is undetermined. CDR1 KGHSH and CDR2 LQKENI come from the germline V gene. The CDR3 length is 12 residues. The ends were cut back, 6 bases at V and 9 bases at J, with 14 bases in the middle. The CDR3, as DNA: TGTGCCAGCTCTGAGGGTTTTCTTCAAGCTTTCTTT. This translates into CASSEGFLQAFF.

The chain employs TRBV9 and TRBJ2-1, with TRBD2 matching 16 bases. The V gene's germline CDR1 is SGDLS and CDR2 YYNGEE. With 3 bases clipped from V and 12 bases from J, the junction kept 9 bases outside the gene matches. The length of the CDR3 is 16 residues. In DNA, the CDR3 is TGTGCCAGCAGCGCTTCGGGACTAGCGGGAGGGCTAGGGCAGTTCTTC. Translation: CASSASGLAGGLGQFF.

The chain couples TRBV7-3 to TRBJ2-1, with no clear D. V was clipped by 0 bases and J by 3 bases, with 9 bases between them. The CDR3 is 15 amino acids. Germline V gene sequence: CDR1 SGHTA, CDR2 FQGTGA. CDR3 sequence: CASSLTAAVYNEQFF. CDR3 DNA: TGTGCCAGCAGCTTAACCGCGGCGGTCTACAATGAGCAGTTCTTC. Full variable domain (missing parts from reference TRBV7-3 and TRBJ2-1): GAGVSQTPSNKVTEKGKYVELRCDPISGHTALYWYRQSLGQGPEFLIYFQGTGAADDSGLPNDRFFAVRPEGSVSTLKIQRTERGDSAVYLCASSLTAAVYNEQFFGPGTRLTVL.